This T cell receptor (beta chain) was identified in a study of cytomegalovirus exposure and HLA in healthy donors. Use of 60 Vbeta and 13 Jbeta primers characterized the PCR. Sequencing was performed with immunoSEQ multiplex PCR; in TCRdb, only in-frame clones are kept and a portion is missing. In the table there are about 200,000 clones, about nine tenths of which are singletons. V dropped 2 bases and J dropped 3 bases, with 6 bases sitting between them. CDR1 is SGHDT, CDR2 YYEEEE, per germline. CDR3 length equals 12 residues. This clone was seen a few times. The chain couples TRBV5-6 to TRBJ2-7, with no clear D. Sequenced: PBMCs. The sequence was obtained from a boy younger than 10 in good health and CMV-seronegative. CDR3 nucleotide sequence: TGTGCCAGCAGCTTTAACAACTACGAGCAGTACTTC. Its protein is CASSFNNYEQYF.